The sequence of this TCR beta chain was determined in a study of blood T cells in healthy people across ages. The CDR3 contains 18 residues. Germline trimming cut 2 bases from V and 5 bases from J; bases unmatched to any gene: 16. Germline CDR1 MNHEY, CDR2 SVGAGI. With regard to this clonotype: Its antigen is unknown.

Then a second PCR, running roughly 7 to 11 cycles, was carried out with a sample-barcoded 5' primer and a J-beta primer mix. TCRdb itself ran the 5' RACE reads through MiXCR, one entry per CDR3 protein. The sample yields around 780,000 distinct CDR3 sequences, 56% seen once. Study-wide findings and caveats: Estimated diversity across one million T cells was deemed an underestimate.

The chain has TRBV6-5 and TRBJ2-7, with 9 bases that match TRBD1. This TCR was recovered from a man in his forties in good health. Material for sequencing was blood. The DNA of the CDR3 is TGTGCCAGCAGTTACATGGGACAGGGTAGGGTCCCCATTCACGAGCAGTACTTC. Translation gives CASSYMGQGRVPIHEQYF.